The source of this T cell receptor beta chain is a study of shared clonotypes between healthy human individuals. This table comes from immunoSEQ multiplex PCR, and its TCRdb copy is limited to in-frame clones, with some not included. The sample yields 2,500,000 or so clones, less than 95% seen once. This clone has more than one count but fewer than ten. The specimen sequenced was naive CD4+ T cells from PBMCs. Documented subset: CD45RA+ positively selected. This receptor was obtained from a man aged 18 to 35 in good health. Some clones in this sample may be carry-over from other donors' samples.

The CDR3: CSVEPGTGQAFF. Here the CDR3 DNA reads TGCAGCGTCGAACCCGGGACAGGGCAAGCTTTCTTT. The rearrangement uses TRBV29-1 and TRBJ1-1; TRBD1 agrees at 9 bases. V shed 6 bases and J 9 bases; nucleotides not matched to a gene: 8. From germline, CDR1 is SQVTM and CDR2 ANQGSEA. This CDR3 is built from 12 residues.